This T cell receptor (beta chain) emerged from a study of CD8 T cells in Susac syndrome. The sample holds one count of this clonotype. After extraction with the RNeasy kit, roughly 0.5 to 1 ug of the RNA was reverse transcribed using random hexamers. TCRdb itself ran the immunoSEQ multiplex PCR reads through MiXCR, one entry per CDR3 protein. The sample yields approximately 79,000 distinct CDR3 sequences, approximately 93% seen once. The J segment lost 6 bases and the V segment lost 1 base, leaving 13 bases of the junction unmatched. Per germline, CDR1 SGHRS and CDR2 YFSETQ. The CDR3 is made up of 20 amino acids.

The TCR comes from a human donor with Susac syndrome. Sequenced: CD8+ T cells from PBMCs. This chain connects TRBV5-1 to TRBJ2-2, with 15 bases lining up with TRBD2. The CDR3 region has the DNA TGCGCCAGCAGCTTGACCACCTGGACTAGCGGGAGGGGTCCCGCCGGGGAGCTGTTTTTT. The encoded protein is CASSLTTWTSGRGPAGELFF.